This T cell receptor beta chain derives from a study of blood T cell repertoires in COVID-19. In the study overall: The study drew acute and convalescent COVID-19 samples from the United States, Italy and Spain. T cells, B-cell-depleted T cells, or PBMCs provided the cDNA or gDNA that served as material.

Original data processing: Amplification of reference gene primers provided the estimated nucleated cell counts. Only in-frame clones appear in the TCRdb table, and some are missing; sequencing was by immunoSEQ multiplex PCR. The V and J calls and clone size are taken from that table; D and trimming were inferred from the DNA. The sample lists about 170,000 clones; roughly 85% were seen once. The CDR3 loop spans 17 amino acids. With 2 bases clipped from V and 7 bases from J, the junction kept 12 bases outside the gene matches. Looked up from germline, CDR1 is SGHTS and CDR2 is YDEGEE. The origin of this receptor is a human donor with acute or convalescent COVID-19. The donor label of this sample is uncertain. The sample consisted of peripheral blood. The rearrangement links TRBV5-8 to TRBJ1-5, with 10 bases fitting TRBD1. CDR3 residues: CASSLTETGGRRQPQHF. CDR3 coding DNA: TGTGCCAGCAGCTTAACAGAGACAGGGGGCCGGAGGCAGCCCCAGCATTTT. Supplemented by reference TRBV5-8 and TRBJ1-5, the full variable domain reads EAGVTQSPTHLIKTRGQQATLRCSPISGHTSVYWYQQALGLGLQFLLWYDEGEERNRGNFPPRFSGRQFPNYSSELNVNALELEDSALYLCASSLTETGGRRQPQHFGDGTRLSIL.